The 24 T cell receptor beta chains presented below share a single source sample, sequenced in a study of shared clonotypes between healthy human individuals. Produced via immunoSEQ multiplex PCR; TCRdb's table is partial and in-frame only. This sample has about 2.4 million clones, with over 85% found just once. The sequencing sample was made of naive CD4+ T cells from PBMCs. Stated subset: CD45RA+ positively selected. The receptor set was obtained from a man younger than 30 in good health. Some clones in this sample may be carry-over from other donors' samples.

This sequence joins TRBV5-4 and TRBJ2-7; D might be TRBD1 (6 bases). CDR1 is SGHNT, CDR2 YYREEE, per germline (reference sequence). Trimming took 0 bases from V and 5 from J, leaving 12 bases between them. This CDR3 has 14 amino acids. In DNA form, the CDR3 reads TGTGCCAGCAGCTTGGCCGCAGGGGATGACGAGCAGTACTTC. Encoded protein: CASSLAAGDDEQYF.

V and J are TRBV7-2 and TRBJ2-1, with 9 nucleotides matching TRBD2. With 5 bases clipped from V and 6 bases from J, the junction kept 8 bases outside the gene matches. The length of the CDR3 is 15 residues. Germline CDR1 SGHTA, CDR2 FQGNSA. CDR3 loop: CASSPRLAGSNEQFF. CDR3 sequence (DNA): TGTGCCAGCAGCCCCCGGCTAGCGGGGAGCAATGAGCAGTTCTTC.

This clone was counted a single time. The chain has TRBV7-2 and TRBJ2-5; D not resolved. Germline V gene data show CDR1 as SGHTA and CDR2 as FQGNSA. This CDR3 is 14 amino acids long. The V end was cut by 5 bases, the J end by 1 base, with 11 bases between. CDR3 in DNA: TGTGCCAGCAGCCCGATGGGCACCCAAGAGACCCAGTACTTC. Translated, it gives CASSPMGTQETQYF.

J is TRBJ2-7 and V is TRBV14, with TRBD2 matching 8 bases. After removal of 4 bases from V and 4 bases from J, the junction contained 3 bases not matched to a gene. Germline V gene lookup returns CDR1 SGHDN and CDR2 FVKESK. The CDR3 runs 13 residues. In DNA, the CDR3 is TGTGCCAGCAGCCTCCTAGCGGGTTACGAGCAGTACTTC. Residues: CASSLLAGYEQYF.

This clone showed up just once. The V and J genes are TRBV6-5 and TRBJ2-5, with TRBD2 identical over 7 bases. The CDR3 runs to 13 residues. V dropped 9 bases and J dropped 5; count of bases not matched to a gene: 9. CDR1 MNHEY and CDR2 SVGAGI come from the germline V gene. CDR3 coding DNA: TGTGCCAGTGGTGTACTAGCGCGGGAGACCCAGTACTTC. This encodes CASGVLARETQYF.

J is TRBJ2-7 and V is TRBV7-2; 12 positions agree with TRBD2. The CDR3 spans 15 residues. Germline V gene data show CDR1 as SGHTA and CDR2 as FQGNSA. The ends lost 5 bases at V and 6 bases at J; junction bases unmatched: 8. The CDR3 region is CASSPRLAGASEQYF. CDR3 sequence (DNA): TGTGCCAGCAGCCCCAGACTAGCGGGAGCGAGCGAGCAGTACTTC.

The chain recombines TRBV2 with TRBJ2-5; D unresolved. Trimming removed 0 bases from V and 3 bases from J, with 14 bases in between. CDR1 is SNHLY, CDR2 FYNNEI, per germline. This CDR3 region has 16 residues. CDR3 coding DNA: TGTGCCAGCAGTGAAGCGCAAACGTTAGGTAAAGAGACCCAGTACTTC. It specifies CASSEAQTLGKETQYF.

The gene calls are TRBV6-5 and TRBJ2-3; 7 positions agree with TRBD2. The CDR3 totals 13 residues. Trimming cost V 5 bases and J 8 bases; bases outside gene matches: 7. Germline V gene sequence: CDR1 MNHEY, CDR2 SVGAGI. CDR3 DNA: TGTGCCAGCAGTGGAGGACTAGTCGGTACGCAGTATTTT. Its protein product is CASSGGLVGTQYF.

The V gene is TRBV25-1, the J gene TRBJ2-5, with unresolved D. The CDR3 loop spans 12 amino acids. Germline values: CDR1 MGHDK, CDR2 SYGVNS. V lost 5 bases to trimming and J lost 5 bases, with 9 bases between them. CDR3 sequence: CASSMLEETQYF. DNA of the CDR3: TGTGCCAGCAGTATGTTGGAGGAGACCCAGTACTTC.

The rearrangement uses TRBV2 and TRBJ1-5; no clear D gene. This CDR3 comprises 14 residues. V lost 3 bases to trimming and J lost 0 bases, with 6 bases between them. Germline V gives CDR1 SNHLY, CDR2 FYNNEI. The CDR3 DNA sequence: TGTGCCAGCAGTGATGAAGGTAGCAATCAGCCCCAGCATTTT. Residues: CASSDEGSNQPQHF.

The chain has TRBV5-4 and TRBJ2-5, with 7 bases identical to TRBD2. CDR3 length: 12 amino acids. With 4 bases clipped from V and 5 bases from J, the junction kept 2 bases outside the gene matches. Germline V gene data show CDR1 as SGHNT and CDR2 as YYREEE (reference sequence). CDR3 amino acids: CASSPRGETQYF. The CDR3, as DNA: TGTGCCAGCAGCCCGCGGGGGGAGACCCAGTACTTC.

The chain employs TRBV5-1 and TRBJ2-3; 7 bases match TRBD2. Germline V lookup: CDR1 SGHRS, CDR2 YFSETQ. This CDR3 has 16 residues. Trimming removed 0 bases from V and 2 bases from J; junction bases left unmatched: 6. In nucleotides, the CDR3 is TGCGCCAGCAGCTTGGGCCTAGCGGATGCCACAGATACGCAGTATTTT. Translated, it gives CASSLGLADATDTQYF.

The rearrangement links TRBV7-6 to TRBJ2-3; D gene uncertain. The V end lost 2 bases, the J end lost 3 bases, and 12 bases lay between the germline ends. Looked up from germline, CDR1 is SGHVS and CDR2 is FNYEAQ. This CDR3 has 15 residues. The CDR3 nucleotides are TGTGCCAGCAGCTTAAACTGGGGATCAACAGATACGCAGTATTTT. Residues: CASSLNWGSTDTQYF.

The chain has TRBV30 and TRBJ2-2, with D possibly TRBD1 on 5 matching bases. The CDR3 length is 14 residues. Trimming pared 4 bases from V and 2 bases from J, leaving 11 bases between. Per germline, CDR1 GTSNPN and CDR2 SVGIG (reference sequence). The CDR3 sequence: CAWKWGPNTGELFF. The DNA of the CDR3 is TGTGCCTGGAAATGGGGCCCTAACACCGGGGAGCTGTTTTTT.

This clone turned up a few times. The gene calls are TRBV6-1 and TRBJ1-1; D call uncertain. In germline, CDR1 is MNHNS, CDR2 SASEGT. The CDR3 spans 12 residues. Trimming took 5 bases from V and 3 from J, leaving 7 bases between them. CDR3 DNA: TGTGCCAGCAGTCGGGCCTACACTGAAGCTTTCTTT. It encodes CASSRAYTEAFF.

The chain combines TRBV18 with TRBJ1-5, with a tentative D call TRBD1 (6 bases). From germline, CDR1 is KGHSH and CDR2 LQKENI. This CDR3 has 16 amino acids. V gave up 3 bases and J gave up 2 bases, with 14 bases separating them. The CDR3 DNA follows: TGTGCCAGCTCACCTCAAGGGGAGGGGGGCAATCAGCCCCAGCATTTT. Protein product: CASSPQGEGGNQPQHF.

The rearrangement uses TRBV5-4 and TRBJ2-7, with TRBD2 identical over 12 bases. V lost 4 bases and J lost 7; bases outside the gene matches: 12. Germline assignment: CDR1 SGHNT and CDR2 YYREEE (reference sequence). This CDR3 comprises 16 residues. The CDR3 protein is CASSPWTSGTSLEQYF. The DNA for the CDR3 is TGTGCCAGCAGCCCCTGGACTAGCGGGACCTCCTTGGAGCAGTACTTC.

V is TRBV13 and J is TRBJ1-2; D not certain. The germline CDR1 and CDR2 sequences are PRHDT and FYEKMQ (reference sequence). V lost 0 bases, J lost 8 bases, and 16 bases lay in between. The CDR3 is made up of 15 amino acids. The CDR3 DNA is TGTGCCAGCAGCTTAGGTGGCACCCCGAGAGGAGGCTACACCTTC. It codes for CASSLGGTPRGGYTF.

The chain carries TRBV27 and TRBJ2-3; D uncertain. Per the germline V gene, CDR1 is MNHEY and CDR2 is SMNVEV (reference sequence). Trimming pared 2 bases from V and 0 bases from J, leaving 9 bases between. This CDR3 is 15 amino acids long. CDR3 amino acids: CASSLRRISTDTQYF. The CDR3 coding sequence is TGTGCCAGCAGTTTACGACGGATTAGCACAGATACGCAGTATTTT.

The chain employs TRBV19 and TRBJ1-2; no clear D. Germline CDR1 and CDR2: LNHDA and SQIVND (reference sequence). The length of the CDR3 is 13 residues. V dropped 5 bases and J dropped 9 bases, with 16 bases sitting between them. CDR3 nucleotides: TGTGCCAGTAGTCCTAACGTAGAAGCTAGCTACACCTTC. Protein: CASSPNVEASYTF.

This sequence joins TRBV5-6 and TRBJ1-2; 7 bases align to TRBD1. Germline assignment: CDR1 SGHDT and CDR2 YYEEEE. The CDR3 is made up of 14 amino acids. Trimming removed 3 bases from V and 8 bases from J; junction bases left unmatched: 10. The CDR3 nucleotides are TGTGCCAGCAGCTCTAACACAGGGGCGGAGGGCTACACCTTC. It specifies CASSSNTGAEGYTF.

V and J are TRBV15 and TRBJ2-7, with a weak D call TRBD1 (6 bases). The germline CDR1 and CDR2 sequences are LNHNV and YYDKDF (reference sequence). The CDR3 contains 15 residues. Trimming took 0 bases from V and 7 from J, leaving 16 bases between them. The CDR3 reads CATSRDPDSRLEQYF. The CDR3 DNA reads TGTGCCACCAGCAGAGATCCGGACAGCCGTTTAGAGCAGTACTTC.

The chain recombines TRBV6-1 with TRBJ1-5; D is ambiguous. V lost 1 base, J lost 3 bases, and 10 bases lay in between. The CDR3 has 15 amino acids. In germline, CDR1 is MNHNS, CDR2 SASEGT. CDR3 region: CASSEGSGLNQPQHF. CDR3 DNA sequence: TGTGCCAGCAGTGAAGGGTCTGGGCTCAATCAGCCCCAGCATTTT.

The chain combines TRBV27 with TRBJ2-3; 14 bases map to TRBD2. CDR3 length: 16 amino acids. Trimming took 7 bases from V and 1 from J; bases not matched to a gene: 4. The germline V gene encodes CDR1 MNHEY and CDR2 SMNVEV (reference sequence). Here the CDR3 reads CASKRLAGGGTDTQYF. The CDR3 nucleotides read TGTGCCAGCAAGCGACTAGCGGGAGGGGGCACAGATACGCAGTATTTT.